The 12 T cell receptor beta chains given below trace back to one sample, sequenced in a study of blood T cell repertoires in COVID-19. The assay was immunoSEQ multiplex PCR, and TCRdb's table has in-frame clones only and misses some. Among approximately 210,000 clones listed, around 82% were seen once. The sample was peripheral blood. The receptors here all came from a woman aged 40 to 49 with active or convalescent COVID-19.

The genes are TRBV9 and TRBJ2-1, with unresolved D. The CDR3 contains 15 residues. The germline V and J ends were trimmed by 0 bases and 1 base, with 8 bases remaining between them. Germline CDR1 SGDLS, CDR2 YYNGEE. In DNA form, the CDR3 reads TGTGCCAGCAGCGTAGCCAGCAGGTCCTACAATGAGCAGTTCTTC. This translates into CASSVASRSYNEQFF.

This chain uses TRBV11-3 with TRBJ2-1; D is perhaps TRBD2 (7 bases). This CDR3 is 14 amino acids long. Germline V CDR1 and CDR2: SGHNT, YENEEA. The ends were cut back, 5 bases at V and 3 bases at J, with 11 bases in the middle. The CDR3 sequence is CASSGGADYNEQFF. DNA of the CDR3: TGTGCCAGCAGCGGGGGGGCTGACTACAATGAGCAGTTCTTC.

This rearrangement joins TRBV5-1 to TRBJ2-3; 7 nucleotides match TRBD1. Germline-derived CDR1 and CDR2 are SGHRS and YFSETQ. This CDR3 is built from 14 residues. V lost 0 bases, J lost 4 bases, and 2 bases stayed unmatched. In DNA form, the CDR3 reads TGCGCCAGCAGCTTGGCCCAGGGGGCAGATACGCAGTATTTT. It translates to CASSLAQGADTQYF.

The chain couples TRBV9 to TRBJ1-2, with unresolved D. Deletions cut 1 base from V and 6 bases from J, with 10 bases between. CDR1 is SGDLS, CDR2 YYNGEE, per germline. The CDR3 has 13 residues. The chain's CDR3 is CASSVPTTHGYTF. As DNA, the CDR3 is TGTGCCAGCAGCGTACCCACTACCCATGGCTACACCTTC.

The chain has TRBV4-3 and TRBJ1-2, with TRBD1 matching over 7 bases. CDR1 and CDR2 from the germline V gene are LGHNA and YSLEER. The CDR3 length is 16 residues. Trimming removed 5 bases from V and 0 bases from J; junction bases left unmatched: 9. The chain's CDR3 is CASSSRTGTANYGYTF. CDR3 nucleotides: TGCGCCAGCAGCTCACGCACCGGGACAGCTAACTATGGCTACACCTTC.

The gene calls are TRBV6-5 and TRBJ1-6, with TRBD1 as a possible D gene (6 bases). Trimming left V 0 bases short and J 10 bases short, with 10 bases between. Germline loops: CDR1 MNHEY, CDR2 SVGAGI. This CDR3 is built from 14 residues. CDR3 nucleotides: TGTGCCAGCAGTTACTCCCGGACAGCATCACCCCTCCACTTT. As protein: CASSYSRTASPLHF.

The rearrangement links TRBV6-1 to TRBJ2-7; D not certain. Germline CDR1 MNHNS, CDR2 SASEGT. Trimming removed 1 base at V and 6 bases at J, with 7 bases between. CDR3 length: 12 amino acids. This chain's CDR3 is CASSEGASEQYF. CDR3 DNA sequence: TGTGCCAGCAGTGAAGGGGCAAGCGAGCAGTACTTC.

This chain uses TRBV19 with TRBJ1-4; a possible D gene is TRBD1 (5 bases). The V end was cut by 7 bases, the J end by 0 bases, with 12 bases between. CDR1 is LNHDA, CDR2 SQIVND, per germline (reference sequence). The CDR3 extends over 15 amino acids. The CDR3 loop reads CASTVGPTTNEKLFF. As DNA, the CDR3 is TGTGCCAGTACCGTGGGGCCGACAACTAATGAAAAACTGTTTTTT.

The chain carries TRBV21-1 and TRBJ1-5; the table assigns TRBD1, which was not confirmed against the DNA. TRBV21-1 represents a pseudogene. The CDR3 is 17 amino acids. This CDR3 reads CASSFNQGGPSNQPQHF. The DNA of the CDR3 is TGTGCCAGCAGTTTTAACCAGGGGGGCCCTAGCAATCAGCCCCAGCATTTT.

Here the CDR3 reads CSVEGGAGHGTDTQYF. CDR3 bases: TGCAGCGTTGAAGGCGGGGCAGGGCACGGAACAGATACGCAGTATTTT. This rearrangement joins TRBV29-1 to TRBJ2-3, with D perhaps matching TRBD2 (6 bases). Trimming cost V 1 base and J 3 bases, with 17 bases left between them. In germline, CDR1 is SQVTM, CDR2 ANQGSEA. This CDR3 is built from 16 residues.

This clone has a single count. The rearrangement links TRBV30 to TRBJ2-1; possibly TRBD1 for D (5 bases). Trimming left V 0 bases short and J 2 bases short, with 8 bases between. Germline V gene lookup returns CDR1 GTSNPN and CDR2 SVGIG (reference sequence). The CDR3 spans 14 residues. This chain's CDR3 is CAWSVGRAYNEQFF. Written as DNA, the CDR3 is TGTGCCTGGAGTGTAGGCAGGGCCTACAATGAGCAGTTCTTC.

CDR3 protein: CASSEAPGQGLDEQYF. CDR3 bases: TGTGCCAGCAGTGAAGCGCCGGGACAGGGTCTTGACGAGCAGTACTTC. The chain recombines TRBV6-1 with TRBJ2-7; 9 positions match TRBD1. Trimming took 0 bases from V and 5 from J; bases not matched to a gene: 8. Germline CDR1 reads MNHNS; CDR2 reads SASEGT. This CDR3 comprises 16 residues.